The 5 T cell receptor beta chains below all came from one sample that was sequenced in a study of T cells in localized non-small cell lung cancer. The method was immunoSEQ multiplex PCR; TCRdb's version includes in-frame clones alone and lacks a portion of them. The table shows tens of thousands of clones, with just over 85% occurring only once. Sequences were derived from peripheral blood, sampled before any cancer treatment. The receptor set was obtained from a male donor aged 60 or over with stage III lung adenocarcinoma.

This clone was observed a handful of times. This rearrangement joins TRBV7-2 to TRBJ2-2, with TRBD1 as a possible D gene (5 bases). From germline, CDR1 is SGHTA and CDR2 FQGNSA. The length of the CDR3 is 16 residues. V shed 2 bases and J shed 0 bases, with 10 bases lying between them. CDR3 region: CASSLYRSANTGELFF. The CDR3, as DNA: TGTGCCAGCAGCTTATACAGGTCCGCGAACACCGGGGAGCTGTTTTTT.

The rearrangement joins TRBV10-2 to TRBJ1-1; no clear D. V lost 6 bases and J lost 4, with 15 bases in between. Per germline, CDR1 WSHSY and CDR2 SAAADI. The length of the CDR3 is 14 residues. The CDR3 DNA is TGCGCCAGCAGAGAATCTGGGATAAGCACTGAAGCTTTCTTT. This gives the protein CASRESGISTEAFF.

CDR3 DNA sequence: TGTGCCAGCAGTGCAACAACCTTACAGGGGCGAGAGACCCAGTACTTC. Translated: CASSATTLQGRETQYF. The V call is TRBV6-1, the J call TRBJ2-5; 7 bases match TRBD1. The CDR3 has 16 residues. Trimming removed 4 bases from V and 4 bases from J; junction bases left unmatched: 12. CDR1 is MNHNS, CDR2 SASEGT, per germline.

The rearrangement joins TRBV7-3 to TRBJ1-2; no definite D call. The ends were cut back, 3 bases at V and 7 bases at J, with 15 bases in the middle. In germline, CDR1 is SGHTA, CDR2 FQGTGA. CDR3 length: 14 residues. In DNA form, the CDR3 reads TGTGCCAGCAGCTTGGACGGATCAGGTCGTGGCTACACCTTC. This gives the protein CASSLDGSGRGYTF.

The chain combines TRBV6-5 with TRBJ2-1; D unclear. Germline values: CDR1 MNHEY, CDR2 SVGAGI. There are 13 residues in the CDR3. Trimming left V 1 base short and J 10 bases short, with 11 bases between. The CDR3 DNA sequence: TGTGCCAGCAGTTACTTCAAGTCACGGGAGCAGTTCTTC. It encodes CASSYFKSREQFF.